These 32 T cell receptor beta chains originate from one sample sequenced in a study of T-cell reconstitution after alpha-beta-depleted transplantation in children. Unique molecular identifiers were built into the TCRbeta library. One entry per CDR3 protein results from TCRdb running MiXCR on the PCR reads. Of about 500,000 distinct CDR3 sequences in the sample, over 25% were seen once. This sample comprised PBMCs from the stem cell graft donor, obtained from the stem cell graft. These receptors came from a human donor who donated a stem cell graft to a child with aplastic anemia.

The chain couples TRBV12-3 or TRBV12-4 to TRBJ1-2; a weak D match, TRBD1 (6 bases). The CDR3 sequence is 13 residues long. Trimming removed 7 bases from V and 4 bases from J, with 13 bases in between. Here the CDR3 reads CASIGGRGYGYTF. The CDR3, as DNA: TGTGCCAGCATAGGGGGGCGCGGCTATGGCTACACCTTC.

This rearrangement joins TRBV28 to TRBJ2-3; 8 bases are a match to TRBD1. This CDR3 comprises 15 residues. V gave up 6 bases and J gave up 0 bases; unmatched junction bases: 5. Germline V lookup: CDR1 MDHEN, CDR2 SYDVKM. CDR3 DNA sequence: TGTGCCAGCAGCTCGGGACAGGCTAGCACAGATACGCAGTATTTT. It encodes CASSSGQASTDTQYF. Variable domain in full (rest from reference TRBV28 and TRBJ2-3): DVKVTQSSRYLVKRTGEKVFLECVQDMDHENMFWYRQDPGLGLRLIYFSYDVKMKEKGDIPEGYSVSREKKERFSLILESASTNQTSMYLCASSSGQASTDTQYFGPGTRLTVL.

The CDR3 nucleotides read TGTGCCAGTAGTATAGGCGGCAGGGAGCGAGAAAAACTGTTTTTT. Encoded protein: CASSIGGREREKLFF. The chain recombines TRBV19 with TRBJ1-4; perhaps TRBD1 as D (5 bases). Germline CDR1 reads LNHDA; CDR2 reads SQIVND (reference sequence). The CDR3 is made up of 15 amino acids. Deletions cut 1 base from V and 8 bases from J, with 14 bases between.

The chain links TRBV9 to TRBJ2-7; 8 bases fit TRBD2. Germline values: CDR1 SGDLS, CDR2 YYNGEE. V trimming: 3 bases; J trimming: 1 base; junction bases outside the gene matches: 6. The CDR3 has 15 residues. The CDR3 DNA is TGTGCCAGCAGCGGGGCGGGAGGTGCATCCTACGAGCAGTACTTC. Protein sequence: CASSGAGGASYEQYF.

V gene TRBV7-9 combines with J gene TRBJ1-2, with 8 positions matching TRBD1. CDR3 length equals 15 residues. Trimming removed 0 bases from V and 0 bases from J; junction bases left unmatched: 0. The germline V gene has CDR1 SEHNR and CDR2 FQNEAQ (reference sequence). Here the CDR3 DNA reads TGTGCCAGCAGCTTAGCGGGACAGGCTAACTATGGCTACACCTTC. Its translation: CASSLAGQANYGYTF.

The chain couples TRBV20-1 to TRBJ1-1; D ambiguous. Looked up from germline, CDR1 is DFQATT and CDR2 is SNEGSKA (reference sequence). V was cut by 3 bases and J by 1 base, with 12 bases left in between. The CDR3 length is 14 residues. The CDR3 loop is CSASGPAQNTEAFF. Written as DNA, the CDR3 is TGCAGTGCTAGTGGTCCGGCCCAGAACACTGAAGCTTTCTTT.

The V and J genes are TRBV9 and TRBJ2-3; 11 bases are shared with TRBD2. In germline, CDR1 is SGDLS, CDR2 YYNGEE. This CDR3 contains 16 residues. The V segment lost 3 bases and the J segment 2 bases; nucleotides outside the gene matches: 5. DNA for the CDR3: TGTGCCAGCAGCGGGCGGACTAGCGGGCACACAGATACGCAGTATTTT. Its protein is CASSGRTSGHTDTQYF.

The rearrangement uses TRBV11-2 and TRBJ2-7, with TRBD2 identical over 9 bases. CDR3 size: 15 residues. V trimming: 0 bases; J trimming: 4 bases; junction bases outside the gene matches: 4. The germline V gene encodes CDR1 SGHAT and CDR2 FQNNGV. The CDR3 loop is CASSLDLAGLYEQYF. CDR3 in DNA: TGTGCCAGCAGCTTAGACCTAGCGGGATTGTACGAGCAGTACTTC.

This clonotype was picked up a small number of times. The CDR3 protein is CASSPGTSPYNEQFF. The CDR3 region has the DNA TGTGCCAGCAGTCCGGGGACTAGCCCCTACAATGAGCAGTTCTTC. The chain uses TRBV6-1 and TRBJ2-1, with TRBD2 identical over 9 bases. The trim removed 5 bases at V and 2 bases at J, leaving 4 bases unmatched. The germline V gene has CDR1 MNHNS and CDR2 SASEGT. CDR3 length equals 15 residues.

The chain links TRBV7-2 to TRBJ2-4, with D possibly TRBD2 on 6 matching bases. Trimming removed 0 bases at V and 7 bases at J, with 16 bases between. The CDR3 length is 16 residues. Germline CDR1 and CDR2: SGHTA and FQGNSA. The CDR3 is CASSLAVGLAQNIQYF. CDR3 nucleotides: TGTGCCAGCAGCTTAGCGGTAGGCCTAGCGCAGAACATTCAGTACTTC.

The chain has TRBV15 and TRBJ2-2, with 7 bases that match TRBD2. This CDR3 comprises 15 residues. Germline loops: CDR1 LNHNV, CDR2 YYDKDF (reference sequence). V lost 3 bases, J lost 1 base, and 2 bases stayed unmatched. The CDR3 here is CATSRLAGNTGELFF. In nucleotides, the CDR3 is TGTGCCACCAGCAGGTTAGCGGGGAACACCGGGGAGCTGTTTTTT. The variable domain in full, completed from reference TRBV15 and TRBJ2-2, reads DAMVIQNPRYQVTQFGKPVTLSCSQTLNHNVMYWYQQKSSQAPKLLFHYYDKDFNNEADTPDNFQSRRPNTSFCFLDIRSPGLGDTAMYLCATSRLAGNTGELFFGEGSRLTVL.

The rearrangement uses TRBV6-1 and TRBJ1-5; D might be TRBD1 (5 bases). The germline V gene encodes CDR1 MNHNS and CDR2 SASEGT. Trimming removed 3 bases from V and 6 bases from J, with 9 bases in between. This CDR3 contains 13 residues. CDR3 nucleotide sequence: TGTGCCAGCAGTGATGGGGGAGGTCAGCCCCAGCATTTT. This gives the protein CASSDGGGQPQHF.

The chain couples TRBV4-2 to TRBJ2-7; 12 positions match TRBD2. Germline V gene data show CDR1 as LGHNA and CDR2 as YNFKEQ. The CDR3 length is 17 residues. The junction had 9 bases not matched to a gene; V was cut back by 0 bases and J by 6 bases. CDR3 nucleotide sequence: TGTGCCAGCAGCCAAGATCCCGGACTAGCGGGACCTCGCGAGCAGTACTTC. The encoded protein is CASSQDPGLAGPREQYF.

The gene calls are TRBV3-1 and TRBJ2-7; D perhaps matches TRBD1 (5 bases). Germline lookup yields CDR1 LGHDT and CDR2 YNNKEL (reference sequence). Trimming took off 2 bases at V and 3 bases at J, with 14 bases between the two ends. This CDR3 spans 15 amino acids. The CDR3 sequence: CASSQNGRRGYEQYV. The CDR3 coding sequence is TGTGCCAGCAGCCAAAACGGACGTAGGGGCTACGAGCAGTACGTC.

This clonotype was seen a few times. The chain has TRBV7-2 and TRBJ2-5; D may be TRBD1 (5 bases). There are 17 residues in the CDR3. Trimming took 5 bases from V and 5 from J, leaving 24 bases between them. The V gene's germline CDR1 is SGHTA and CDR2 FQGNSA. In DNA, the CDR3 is TGTGCCAGCAGCAAATCAAAGGCCTCGTGGGGCCAGGAGACCCAGTACTTC. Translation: CASSKSKASWGQETQYF.

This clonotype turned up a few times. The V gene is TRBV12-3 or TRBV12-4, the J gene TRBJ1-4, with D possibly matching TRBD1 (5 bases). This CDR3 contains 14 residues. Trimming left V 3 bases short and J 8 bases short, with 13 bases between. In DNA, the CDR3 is TGTGCCAGCAGTTTCGGACACCCCCCGGAAAAACTGTTTTTT. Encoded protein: CASSFGHPPEKLFF.

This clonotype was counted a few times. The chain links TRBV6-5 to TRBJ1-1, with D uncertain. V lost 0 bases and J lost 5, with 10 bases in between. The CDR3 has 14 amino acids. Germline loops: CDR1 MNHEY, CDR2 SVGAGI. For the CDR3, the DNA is TGTGCCAGCAGTTACTCGGCCAGTGGTACTGAAGCTTTCTTT. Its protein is CASSYSASGTEAFF.

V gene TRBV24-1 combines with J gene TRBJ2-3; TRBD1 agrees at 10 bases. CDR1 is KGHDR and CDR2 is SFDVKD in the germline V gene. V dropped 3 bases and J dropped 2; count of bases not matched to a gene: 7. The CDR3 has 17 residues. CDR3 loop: CATSDAGQGPHTDTQYF. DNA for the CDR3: TGTGCCACCAGTGATGCGGGACAGGGGCCACACACAGATACGCAGTATTTT.

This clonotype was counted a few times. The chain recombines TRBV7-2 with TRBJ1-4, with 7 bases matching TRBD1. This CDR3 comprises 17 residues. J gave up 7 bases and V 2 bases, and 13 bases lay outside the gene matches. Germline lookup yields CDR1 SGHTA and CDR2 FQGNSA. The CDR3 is CASSLLGPQGGGEKLFF. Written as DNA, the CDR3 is TGTGCCAGCAGCTTACTGGGTCCTCAGGGGGGAGGTGAAAAACTGTTTTTT.

CDR3 protein: CASSHGRDGYTF. CDR3 DNA: TGTGCCAGCAGCCACGGCAGGGACGGCTACACCTTC. The rearrangement uses TRBV12-3 or TRBV12-4 and TRBJ1-2, with D perhaps TRBD1 (5 bases). The V end lost 6 bases, the J end lost 8 bases, and 13 bases lay between the germline ends. CDR3 length equals 12 residues.

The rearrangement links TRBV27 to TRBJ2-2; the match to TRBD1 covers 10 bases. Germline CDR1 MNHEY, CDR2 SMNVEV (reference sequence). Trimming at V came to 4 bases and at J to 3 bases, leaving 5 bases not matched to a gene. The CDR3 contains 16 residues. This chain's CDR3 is CASSSWTGGDTGELFF. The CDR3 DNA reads TGTGCCAGCAGTTCTTGGACAGGGGGTGACACCGGGGAGCTGTTTTTT.

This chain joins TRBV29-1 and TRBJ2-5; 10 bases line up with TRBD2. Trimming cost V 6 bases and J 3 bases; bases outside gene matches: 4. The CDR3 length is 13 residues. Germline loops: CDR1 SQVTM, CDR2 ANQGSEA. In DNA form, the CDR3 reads TGCAGCGTCCGAGGACTAGCGGAAGAGACCCAGTACTTC. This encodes CSVRGLAEETQYF.

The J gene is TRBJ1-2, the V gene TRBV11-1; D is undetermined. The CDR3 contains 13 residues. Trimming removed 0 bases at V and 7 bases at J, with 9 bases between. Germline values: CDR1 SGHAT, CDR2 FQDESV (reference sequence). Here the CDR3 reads CASSLARVGGYTF. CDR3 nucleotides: TGTGCCAGCAGCTTAGCCCGGGTGGGTGGCTACACCTTC.

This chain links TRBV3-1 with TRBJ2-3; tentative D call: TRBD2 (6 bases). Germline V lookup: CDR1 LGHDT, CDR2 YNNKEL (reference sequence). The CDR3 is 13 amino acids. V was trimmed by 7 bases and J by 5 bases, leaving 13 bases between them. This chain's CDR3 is CASNLGGKDTQYF. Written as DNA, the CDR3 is TGTGCCAGCAACCTCGGGGGAAAAGATACGCAGTATTTT.

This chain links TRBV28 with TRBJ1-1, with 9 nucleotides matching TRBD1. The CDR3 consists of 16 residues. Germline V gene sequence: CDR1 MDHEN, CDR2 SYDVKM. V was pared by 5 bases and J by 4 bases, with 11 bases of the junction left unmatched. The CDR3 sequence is CASSGRDRVPLTEAFF. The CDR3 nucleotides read TGTGCCAGCAGTGGCCGGGACAGGGTCCCCCTCACTGAAGCTTTCTTT.

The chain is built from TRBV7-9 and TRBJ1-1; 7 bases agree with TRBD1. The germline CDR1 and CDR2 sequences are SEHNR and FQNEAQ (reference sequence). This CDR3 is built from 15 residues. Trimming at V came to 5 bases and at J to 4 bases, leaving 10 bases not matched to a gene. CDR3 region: CASSPPLRGGTEAFF. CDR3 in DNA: TGTGCCAGCAGCCCCCCGCTCAGGGGGGGCACTGAAGCTTTCTTT.

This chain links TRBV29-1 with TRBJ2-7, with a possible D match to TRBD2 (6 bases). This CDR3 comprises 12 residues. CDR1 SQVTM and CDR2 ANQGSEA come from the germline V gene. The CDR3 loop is CTAGRLVLEQYF. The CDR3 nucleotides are TGCACCGCGGGACGACTCGTTCTGGAGCAGTACTTC.

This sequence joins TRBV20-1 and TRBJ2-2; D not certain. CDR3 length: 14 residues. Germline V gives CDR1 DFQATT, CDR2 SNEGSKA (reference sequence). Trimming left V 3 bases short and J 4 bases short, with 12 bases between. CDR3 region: CSARIARGTGELFF. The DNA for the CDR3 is TGCAGTGCTAGGATCGCTCGTGGCACCGGGGAGCTGTTTTTT.

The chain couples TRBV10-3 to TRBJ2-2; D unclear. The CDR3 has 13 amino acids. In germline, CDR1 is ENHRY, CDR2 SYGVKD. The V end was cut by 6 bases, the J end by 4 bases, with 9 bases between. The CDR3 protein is CAIRGLGTGELFF. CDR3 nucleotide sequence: TGTGCCATCAGAGGGTTGGGCACCGGGGAGCTGTTTTTT.

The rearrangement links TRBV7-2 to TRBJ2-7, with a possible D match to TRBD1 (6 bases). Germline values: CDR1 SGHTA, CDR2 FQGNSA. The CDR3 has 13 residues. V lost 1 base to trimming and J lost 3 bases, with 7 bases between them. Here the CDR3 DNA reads TGTGCCAGCAGCTTAGACAGGGTCTACGAGCAGTACGTC. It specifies CASSLDRVYEQYV.

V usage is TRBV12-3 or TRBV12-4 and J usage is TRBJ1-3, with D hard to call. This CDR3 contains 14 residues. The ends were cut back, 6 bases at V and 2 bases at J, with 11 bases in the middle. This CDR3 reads CASRRVVTGNTIYF. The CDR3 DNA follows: TGTGCCAGCAGACGAGTGGTAACTGGAAACACCATATATTTT.

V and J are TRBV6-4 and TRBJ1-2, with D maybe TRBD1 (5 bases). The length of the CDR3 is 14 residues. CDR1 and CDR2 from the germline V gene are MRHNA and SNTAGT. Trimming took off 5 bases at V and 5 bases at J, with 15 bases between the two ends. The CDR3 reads CASSPKDKGYGYTF. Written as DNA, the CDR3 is TGTGCCAGCAGTCCTAAGGACAAAGGGTATGGCTACACCTTC.